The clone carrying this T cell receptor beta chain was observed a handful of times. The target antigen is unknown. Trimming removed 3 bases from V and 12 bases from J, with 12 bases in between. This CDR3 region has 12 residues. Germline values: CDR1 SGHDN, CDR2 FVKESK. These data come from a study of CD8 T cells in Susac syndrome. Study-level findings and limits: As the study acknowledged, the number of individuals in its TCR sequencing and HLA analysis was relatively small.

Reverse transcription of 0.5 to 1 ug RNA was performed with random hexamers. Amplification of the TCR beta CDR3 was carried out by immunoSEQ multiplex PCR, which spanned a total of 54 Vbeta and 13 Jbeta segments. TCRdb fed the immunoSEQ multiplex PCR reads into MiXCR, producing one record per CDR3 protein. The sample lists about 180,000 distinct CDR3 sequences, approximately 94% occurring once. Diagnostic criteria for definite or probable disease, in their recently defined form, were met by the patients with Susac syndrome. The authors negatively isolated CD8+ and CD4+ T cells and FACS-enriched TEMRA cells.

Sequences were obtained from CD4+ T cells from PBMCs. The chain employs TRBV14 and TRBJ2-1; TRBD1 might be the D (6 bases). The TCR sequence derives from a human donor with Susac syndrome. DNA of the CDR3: TGTGCCAGCAGCCAGGGGGCCACTGGGCAGTTCTTC. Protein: CASSQGATGQFF.